Below, 21 T cell receptor beta chains from the same sample are listed, as sequenced in a study of shared clonotypes between healthy human individuals. It was CD45RO-negative cells, positively selected for CCR7, that made up naive CD8 cells, with terminally differentiated effector memory CD45RA+ cells excluded. Repertoires were generated with immunoSEQ multiplex PCR, while TCRdb's copy carries only in-frame clones and drops some. Of 1.5 million to 2.5 million clones in the sample, approximately 94% were seen once. Sequenced: naive CD8+ T cells sorted from blood. The receptors derive from a man aged 18 to 29 in good health.

V is TRBV9 and J is TRBJ1-4, with D possibly matching TRBD1 (6 bases). The CDR3 consists of 17 residues. Germline V lookup: CDR1 SGDLS, CDR2 YYNGEE. V was clipped by 3 bases and J by 7 bases, with 22 bases between them. The CDR3 region is CASSADARGPEFEKLFF. Here the CDR3 DNA reads TGTGCCAGCAGCGCAGACGCCCGGGGGCCCGAATTTGAAAAACTGTTTTTT.

In the case of this clone: Other DNA sequences in this specimen translate into the identical CDR3. V usage is TRBV19 and J usage is TRBJ2-5; TRBD1 is a possible D gene (6 bases). The CDR3 contains 13 residues. Trimming stripped 1 base from V and 5 bases from J, with 8 bases between. Germline CDR1 is LNHDA and CDR2 is SQIVND (reference sequence). CDR3 region: CASSIGGGETQYF. The CDR3, as DNA: TGTGCCAGTAGTATAGGAGGGGGTGAGACCCAGTACTTC. The variable domain in full, completed from reference TRBV19 and TRBJ2-5, reads DGGITQSPKYLFRKEGQNVTLSCEQNLNHDAMYWYRQDPGQGLRLIYYSQIVNDFQKGDIAEGYSVSREKKESFPLTVTSAQKNPTAFYLCASSIGGGETQYFGPGTRLLVL.

The chain uses TRBV12-5 and TRBJ2-5; D is unresolved. CDR1 and CDR2 (germline): LGHNT, FRNRAP. The germline V and J ends were trimmed by 0 bases and 2 bases, with 10 bases remaining between them. The length of the CDR3 is 15 residues. The CDR3 bases are TGTGCTAGTGGTTTGGTACCGTCGTATCAAGAGACCCAGTACTTC. Translating gives CASGLVPSYQETQYF.

The V and J genes are TRBV14 and TRBJ2-7; the match to TRBD2 covers 9 bases. This CDR3 has 16 residues. Germline V CDR1 and CDR2: SGHDN, FVKESK. Germline trimming cut 0 bases from V and 5 bases from J; bases unmatched to any gene: 8. The CDR3 DNA follows: TGTGCCAGCAGCCAAGATTTTGCGGTAGCGGGGGACGAGCAGTACTTC. This translates into CASSQDFAVAGDEQYF.

V is TRBV6-6 and J is TRBJ2-1; D gene uncertain. Germline V gives CDR1 MNHNY, CDR2 SVGAGI (reference sequence). This CDR3 is 14 amino acids long. V was shortened by 0 bases and J by 8 bases, with 11 bases between the two germline ends. The DNA for the CDR3 is TGTGCCAGCAGTTACTCGAGTGTTGTAGATGAGCAGTTCTTC. Protein sequence: CASSYSSVVDEQFF.

V and J are TRBV6-6 and TRBJ2-7; D is undetermined. CDR3 size: 13 residues. Germline V gives CDR1 MNHNY, CDR2 SVGAGI (reference sequence). V lost 3 bases and J 3 bases, leaving 9 bases between the germline ends. The CDR3 nucleotides read TGTGCCAGCAGTTATGCGGAATTCTACGAGCAGTACTTC. Translated, it gives CASSYAEFYEQYF.

CDR3 nucleotide sequence: TGTGCCAGCAGGCCCATTTCTTTTGCTGAAGCTTTCTTT. It is translated as CASRPISFAEAFF. This chain links TRBV7-2 with TRBJ1-1; no reliable D call. Looked up from germline, CDR1 is SGHTA and CDR2 is FQGNSA. This CDR3 has 13 residues. Trimming cost V 6 bases and J 6 bases, with 14 bases left between them.

Worth noting for this clone: An end of the junction does not agree with germline; a read error may underlie this. The same CDR3 is also encoded by other DNA sequences in this sample. The CDR3 is CAWLVGVNTEAFF. The CDR3, as DNA: TGTGCCTGGCTAGTCGGGGTGAACACCGAAGCTTTCTTT. This rearrangement joins TRBV30 to TRBJ1-1; unclear D gene. CDR3 size: 13 residues. Germline loops: CDR1 GTSNPN, CDR2 SVGIG (reference sequence).

This rearrangement joins TRBV4-3 to TRBJ2-4; D call uncertain. The CDR3 runs to 16 residues. Trimming pared 0 bases from V and 0 bases from J, leaving 9 bases between. In germline, CDR1 is LGHNA, CDR2 YSLEER. The CDR3 region is CASSQDYSLAKNIQYF. In nucleotides, the CDR3 is TGCGCCAGCAGCCAAGATTACAGCCTAGCCAAAAACATTCAGTACTTC.

V is TRBV27 and J is TRBJ2-3; 8 bases match TRBD1. The V and J ends lost 4 bases and 4 bases, in that order; junction bases with no gene match: 13. The CDR3 totals 17 residues. The V gene's germline CDR1 is MNHEY and CDR2 SMNVEV (reference sequence). CDR3 bases: TGTGCCAGCAGTTCAACCACCCCGACAGGGGCTCCAGATACGCAGTATTTT. Residues: CASSSTTPTGAPDTQYF.

The V gene is TRBV6-5, the J gene TRBJ2-7; D not resolved. The germline gives CDR1 MNHEY, CDR2 SVGAGI. V shed 6 bases and J shed 0 bases, with 15 bases lying between them. The CDR3 is made up of 15 amino acids. Here the CDR3 reads CASSADPTSSYEQYF. Written as DNA, the CDR3 is TGTGCCAGCAGCGCAGACCCCACAAGCTCCTACGAGCAGTACTTC.

The rearrangement links TRBV7-2 to TRBJ2-5; D gene uncertain. CDR3 length: 12 residues. V was pared by 7 bases and J by 1 base, with 7 bases between. Germline-derived CDR1 and CDR2 are SGHTA and FQGNSA. The CDR3 sequence is CASMPFQETQYF. The DNA of the CDR3 is TGTGCCAGCATGCCATTCCAAGAGACCCAGTACTTC. The full variable domain, with the rest looked up from reference TRBV7-2 and TRBJ2-5, is GAGVSQSPSNKVTEKGKDVELRCDPISGHTALYWYRQSLGQGLEFLIYFQGNSAPDKSGLPSDRFSAERTGGSVSTLTIQRTQQEDSAVYLCASMPFQETQYFGPGTRLLVL.

This chain links TRBV29-1 with TRBJ1-1; a weak D match, TRBD1 (6 bases). Trimming stripped 0 bases from V and 6 bases from J, with 8 bases between. The germline V gene has CDR1 SQVTM and CDR2 ANQGSEA. This CDR3 is built from 12 residues. The CDR3 DNA reads as TGCAGCGTTGAAGAAGGGGGGCCTGAAGCTTTCTTT. Translation: CSVEEGGPEAFF.

V and J are TRBV19 and TRBJ2-7, with TRBD2 identical over 8 bases. The CDR3 is 14 amino acids. Germline V gives CDR1 LNHDA, CDR2 SQIVND (reference sequence). V lost 6 bases, J lost 3 bases, and 7 bases stayed unmatched. The DNA for the CDR3 is TGTGCCAGTAGCGCGGGACTAGTCAACTACGAGCAGTACTTC. It translates to CASSAGLVNYEQYF.

This clone was found once. The DNA for the CDR3 is TGTGCCAGCAGTTTGGGGGGAGCCGGGGAGCTGTTTTTT. As protein: CASSLGGAGELFF. V gene TRBV6-5 combines with J gene TRBJ2-2; weak D call: TRBD2 (6 bases). The germline CDR1 and CDR2 sequences are MNHEY and SVGAGI. The CDR3 contains 13 residues. V lost 4 bases to trimming and J lost 6 bases, with 9 bases between them.

V and J are TRBV7-9 and TRBJ2-2; D is ambiguous. The V gene's germline CDR1 is SEHNR and CDR2 FQNEAQ (reference sequence). Trimming took off 4 bases at V and 7 bases at J, with 7 bases between the two ends. This CDR3 region has 12 residues. Here the CDR3 DNA reads TGTGCCAGCAGCTCCCAAGGCGGGGAGCTGTTTTTT. Translating gives CASSSQGGELFF.

The rearrangement links TRBV6-1 to TRBJ2-7, with D uncertain. CDR1 and CDR2 from the germline V gene are MNHNS and SASEGT. The CDR3 covers 11 residues. V lost 7 bases and J lost 3, with 7 bases in between. The CDR3 region is CASKQNYEQYF. Here the CDR3 DNA reads TGTGCCAGCAAGCAGAACTACGAGCAGTACTTC.

A remark on this clone: The same CDR3 also results from other DNA sequences found in this sample. The CDR3 loop reads CASSLALTDTQYF. The CDR3 bases are TGTGCCAGCAGCTTAGCCCTAACAGATACGCAGTATTTT. The chain links TRBV7-6 to TRBJ2-3; D not certain. This CDR3 region has 13 residues. The V end was cut by 0 bases, the J end by 3 bases, with 4 bases between. Germline V gene data show CDR1 as SGHVS and CDR2 as FNYEAQ.

The rearrangement uses TRBV18 and TRBJ2-6, with D unclear. The germline CDR1 and CDR2 sequences are KGHSH and LQKENI. This CDR3 is built from 16 residues. Trimming pared 2 bases from V and 0 bases from J, leaving 8 bases between. As DNA, the CDR3 is TGTGCCAGCTCACCATACAGTTTCTCTGGGGCCAACGTCCTGACTTTC. This translates into CASSPYSFSGANVLTF.

The J gene is TRBJ1-1, the V gene TRBV7-9, with D possibly being TRBD1 (5 bases). Trimming removed 6 bases at V and 7 bases at J, with 12 bases between. The CDR3 spans 12 residues. Germline lookup yields CDR1 SEHNR and CDR2 FQNEAQ (reference sequence). CDR3 sequence (DNA): TGTGCCAGCAGTCCGGAGGGACTTGAAGCTTTCTTT. It codes for CASSPEGLEAFF.

The J gene is TRBJ1-4, the V gene TRBV9; D is unclear. The CDR3 contains 15 residues. The V and J ends lost 3 bases and 5 bases respectively, with 14 bases between them. The germline gives CDR1 SGDLS, CDR2 YYNGEE. CDR3 residues: CASSASDGSNEKLFF. CDR3 DNA: TGTGCCAGCAGCGCATCTGACGGGTCAAATGAAAAACTGTTTTTT.